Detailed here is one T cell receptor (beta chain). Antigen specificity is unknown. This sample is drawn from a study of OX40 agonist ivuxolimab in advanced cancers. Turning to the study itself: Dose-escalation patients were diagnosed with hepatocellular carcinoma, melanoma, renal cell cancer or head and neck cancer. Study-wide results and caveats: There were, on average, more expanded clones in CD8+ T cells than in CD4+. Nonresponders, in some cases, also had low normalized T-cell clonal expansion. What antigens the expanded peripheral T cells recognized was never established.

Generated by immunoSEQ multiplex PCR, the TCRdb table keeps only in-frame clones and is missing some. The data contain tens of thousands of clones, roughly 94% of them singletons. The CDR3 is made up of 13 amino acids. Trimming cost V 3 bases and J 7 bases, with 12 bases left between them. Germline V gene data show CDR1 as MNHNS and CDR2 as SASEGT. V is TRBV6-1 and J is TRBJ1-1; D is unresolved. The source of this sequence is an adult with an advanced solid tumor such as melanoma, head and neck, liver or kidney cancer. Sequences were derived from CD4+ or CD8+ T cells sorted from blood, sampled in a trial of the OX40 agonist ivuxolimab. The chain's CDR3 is CASSDVQPIEAFF. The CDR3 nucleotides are TGTGCCAGCAGTGATGTACAGCCTATTGAAGCTTTCTTT.